This is a list of T cell receptor beta chains from one sample in a study of blood T cell repertoires in COVID-19. Only in-frame clones appear in the TCRdb table, and some are missing; sequencing was by immunoSEQ multiplex PCR. The sample contains approximately 170,000 clones, approximately 79% of which appear only once. Sequenced sample: peripheral blood. The receptor set was obtained from a woman in her forties or fifties with acute or convalescent COVID-19. Both conserved end residues are part of each CDR3. A D gene is named only where the DNA matches it firmly. Size is stated for part of the rows, as once, few or many counts, or as a class when the clone is expanded.

v_gene	len	d_gene	j_gene	abundance	CDR3aa	CDR3nt
TRBV28	16	-	TRBJ2-7	-	CASSLVEAWGPYEQYF	TGTGCCAGCAGTTTAGTCGAAGCATGGGGCCCCTACGAGCAGTACTTC
TRBV3-1/TRBV3-2	16	-	TRBJ1-5	-	CASSPTTARSNQPQHF	TGTGCCAGCAGCCCAACCACCGCCCGGAGCAATCAGCCCCAGCATTTT
TRBV7-2	14	-	TRBJ2-7	-	CASSLTIGAYEQYF	TGTGCCAGCAGCTTAACCATAGGGGCCTACGAGCAGTACTTC
TRBV7-2	18	TRBD1	TRBJ1-1	-	CASSLVFGQGAGNTEAFF	TGTGCCAGCAGCTTAGTCTTCGGACAGGGGGCCGGTAACACTGAAGCTTTCTTT
TRBV18	13	-	TRBJ2-7	-	CASSQSGNSEQYF	TGTGCCAGCTCACAGTCAGGGAACAGCGAGCAGTACTTC
TRBV7-2	16	TRBD2	TRBJ2-1	-	CASSLGLAGGENEQFF	TGTGCCAGCAGCTTAGGGCTAGCGGGAGGGGAGAATGAGCAGTTCTTC
TRBV18	16	-	TRBJ2-1	once	CASSKSSGSSYNEQFF	TGTGCCAGCTCGAAATCTTCGGGTTCCTCCTACAATGAGCAGTTCTTC
TRBV5-6	14	-	TRBJ1-5	-	CASSFGLQGPPQHF	TGTGCCAGCAGCTTTGGCCTTCAGGGTCCGCCCCAGCATTTT
TRBV7-2	14	TRBD1	TRBJ2-7	-	CASSLDRGPYEQYF	TGTGCCAGCAGCCTGGACAGGGGCCCCTACGAGCAGTACTTC
TRBV29-1	15	TRBD2	TRBJ2-1	-	CSLRLAGGSYNEQFF	TGCAGCTTAAGACTAGCGGGAGGCTCCTACAATGAGCAGTTCTTC
TRBV7-2	16	-	TRBJ1-5	-	CASSAYAGTFNQPQHF	TGTGCCAGCAGCGCCTACGCCGGGACTTTTAATCAGCCCCAGCATTTT
TRBV9	17	-	TRBJ2-1	few	CASSAGTGASSYNEQFF	TGTGCCAGCAGCGCGGGGACTGGGGCGAGCTCCTACAATGAGCAGTTCTTC
TRBV28	13	-	TRBJ1-4	-	CASERGTNEKLFF	TGTGCCAGCGAGAGAGGAACTAATGAAAAACTGTTTTTT
TRBV19	13	TRBD1	TRBJ1-1	-	CASGDRVNTEAFF	TGTGCCAGTGGGGACAGAGTGAACACTGAAGCTTTCTTT
TRBV30	14	TRBD2	TRBJ2-3	-	CAWAGTSGTDTQYF	TGTGCCTGGGCCGGGACTAGCGGCACAGATACGCAGTATTTT
TRBV7-2	15	TRBD1	TRBJ2-7	-	CASSFRQGTPYEQYF	TGTGCCAGCAGCTTCCGACAGGGGACACCCTACGAGCAGTACTTC
TRBV19	19	TRBD2	TRBJ2-1	-	CASSSAGLAALSSYNEQFF	TGTGCCAGTAGTTCGGCGGGACTAGCGGCTTTAAGCTCCTACAATGAGCAGTTCTTC
TRBV5-5	15	TRBD1	TRBJ1-2	-	CASSRNAGTDYGYTF	TGTGCCAGCAGCCGCAACGCCGGGACAGACTATGGCTACACCTTC